This T cell receptor (beta chain) was sequenced for a study of T cells in Graves' hyperthyroidism and ophthalmopathy. Study-level findings and limits: Blood also held most thyroid clonotypes expanded beyond 0.001.

This clonotype was observed many times. Its antigen is still unknown. The TCR beta CDR3 regions underwent amplification using RNA transcripts as the source. The HTBI primer set served for first-round RT-PCR of the TCR CDR3. MiXCR, applied by TCRdb to the multiplex PCR reads, yields one record per CDR3 protein. The table lists 300,000 or so distinct CDR3 sequences, about 17% of them singletons. The diagnostic basis comprised clinical symptoms, serum thyroxine and TRAb, thyroid ultrasound and orbital computed tomography. PBMCs were derived from roughly 10 ml fresh peripheral blood. Trimming shortened V by 5 bases and J by 3 bases, and 8 bases separated the two germline ends. The CDR3 has 13 residues. Germline lookup yields CDR1 SGHTA and CDR2 FQGNSA.

The J gene is TRBJ1-5, the V gene TRBV7-2; tentative D call: TRBD1 (5 bases). The material sequenced was blood. This receptor was identified in a woman aged 60-70 years with Graves' ophthalmopathy. The CDR3 here is CASSRQNNQPQHF. CDR3 coding DNA: TGTGCCAGCAGCCGACAGAACAATCAGCCCCAGCATTTT.